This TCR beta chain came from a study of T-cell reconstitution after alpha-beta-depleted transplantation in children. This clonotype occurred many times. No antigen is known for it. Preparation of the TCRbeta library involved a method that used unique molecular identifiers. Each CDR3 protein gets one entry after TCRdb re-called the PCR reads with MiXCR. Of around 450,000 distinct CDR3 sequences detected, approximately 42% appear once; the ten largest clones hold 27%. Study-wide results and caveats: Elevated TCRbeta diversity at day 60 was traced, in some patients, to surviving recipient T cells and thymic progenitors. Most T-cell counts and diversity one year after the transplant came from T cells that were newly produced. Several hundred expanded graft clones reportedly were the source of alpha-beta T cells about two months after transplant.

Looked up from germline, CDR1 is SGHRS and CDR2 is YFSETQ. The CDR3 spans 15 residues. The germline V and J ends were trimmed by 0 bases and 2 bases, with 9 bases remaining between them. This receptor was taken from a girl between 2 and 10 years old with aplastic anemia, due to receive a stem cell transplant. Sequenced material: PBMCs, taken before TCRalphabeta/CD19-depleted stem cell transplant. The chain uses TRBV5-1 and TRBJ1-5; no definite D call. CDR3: CASSLDAGGNQPQHF. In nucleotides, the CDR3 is TGCGCCAGCAGCTTGGACGCGGGTGGCAATCAGCCCCAGCATTTT.